Below, 2 T cell receptor beta chains from the same sample are listed, as sequenced in a study of vaccination effects on CD4 cells after COVID-19. CD4+ T cells were isolated after around ten days of culture. The antigens these receptors bind are not known. The method was immunoSEQ multiplex PCR; TCRdb's version includes in-frame clones alone and lacks a portion of them. The sample has about 28,000 clones; less than 75% are singletons. The sample was CD4+ T cells from PBMCs cultured without peptide, taken before COVID-19 vaccination. The receptors originated from a human donor who received a COVID-19 vaccine.

The V call is TRBV7-6, the J call TRBJ1-1; the D is unclear. V was shortened by 1 base and J by 2 bases, with 8 bases between the two germline ends. Germline V lookup: CDR1 SGHVS, CDR2 FNYEAQ. The CDR3 extends over 14 amino acids. CDR3 sequence reads: CASSLDVGNTEAFF. In DNA form, the CDR3 reads TGTGCCAGCAGCTTAGACGTGGGAAACACTGAAGCTTTCTTT.

In regard to this clone: A junction end diverges from the germline sequence, so it may reflect a read error. The V and J genes are TRBV7-8 and TRBJ1-4; D gene unclear. The length of the CDR3 is 14 residues. Germline V CDR1 and CDR2: SGHVS, FQNEAQ. In DNA, the CDR3 is TGTGCCAGCAGATTAGATACAACTAATGAAAAACTGTTTTTT. As protein: CASRLDTTNEKLFF.